This T cell receptor (beta chain) appears in the sequencing data of a study of blood T cell repertoires in COVID-19. Study summary: T cells, B-cell-depleted T cells, or PBMCs provided the cDNA or gDNA that served as material.

This clone was seen once. The CDR3 is made up of 16 amino acids. Germline trimming cut 0 bases from V and 5 bases from J; bases unmatched to any gene: 9. CDR1 MNHNY and CDR2 SVGAGI come from the germline V gene (reference sequence). Participants came from 24 US areas, aged roughly 18 to 89 years. The table came from immunoSEQ multiplex PCR; TCRdb's copy has only in-frame clones and leaves some out. The profile shows around 250,000 clones, more than 85% of them singletons. This chain connects TRBV6-6 to TRBJ1-1; 7 positions match TRBD1. The sequence was collected from a woman aged 25 to 39 who had recovered from COVID-19. The sample consisted of PBMCs or T cells enriched from blood (not recorded which). CDR3 loop: CASSYSGGYSETEAFF. The CDR3 DNA sequence: TGTGCCAGCAGTTACTCAGGGGGCTATTCGGAAACTGAAGCTTTCTTT.